These T cell receptor beta chains were read from a single sample in a study of identical twins. TCRdb re-analysed the 5' RACE reads in MiXCR, keeping a single row per CDR3 protein. The profile covers around 510,000 distinct CDR3 sequences, with roughly an eighth appearing a single time and about 0.94% taken by the ten largest. The same data also contributed to another study, on yellow fever vaccine responses in identical twins.

The sequencing sample was made of CD4+ T cells sorted from blood. The receptor source for this set is a woman in her late teens or twenties in good health. Both conserved end residues are part of each CDR3. D genes are given only for firm matches. Clone size, where shown, is once, few, many, or a class for clones that have expanded.

>.|.|TRBV30|TRBJ2-6
TGTGCCTGGGCCATTATCTCTGGGGCCAACGTCCTGACTTTC
CAWAIISGANVLTF
>TRBD1|.|TRBV6-1|TRBJ1-1
TGTGCCAGTTTCCCTGGGCCACAGGGGTTCGAGAAAGCTTTCTTT
CASFPGPQGFEKAFF
>TRBD2|.|TRBV2|TRBJ2-3
TGTGCCAGCAGGGAGACTAGCGGGGGCACAAATACGCAGTATTTT
CASRETSGGTNTQYF
>.|.|TRBV3-1|TRBJ2-1
TGTGCCAGCAGCCAAGAAGGGGCCCTTTACAATGAGCAGTTCTTC
CASSQEGALYNEQFF
>TRBD1|few|TRBV2|TRBJ1-1
TGTGCCAGCAAGTTGGCAGGGGGCATGAACACTGAAGCTTTCTTT
CASKLAGGMNTEAFF
>.|.|TRBV4-3|TRBJ2-7
TGCGCCAGCAGCCAAGATTTCCCAGGCTACGAGCAGTACTTC
CASSQDFPGYEQYF
>.|.|TRBV2|TRBJ1-1
TGTGCCAGCAGAGCAGGAGTCAGCACTGAAGCTTTCTTT
CASRAGVSTEAFF
>.|few|TRBV20-1|TRBJ1-5
TGCAGTGCTGAAGAGGGGGGGAGCAATCAGCCCCAGCATTTT
CSAEEGGSNQPQHF
>.|.|TRBV11-2|TRBJ2-1
TGTGCCAGCAGCTTAGAGGGACCCCCGAGTGAGCAGTTCTTC
CASSLEGPPSEQFF
>.|few|TRBV6-2/TRBV6-3|TRBJ2-7
TGTGCCAGCAGCCCTGCCGTCGAGCAGTACTTC
CASSPAVEQYF
>TRBD2|.|TRBV12-3/TRBV12-4|TRBJ2-7
TGTGCCAGCAGTTCTTCAAGACTAGCGGGACGTCCCGGGTACGAGCAGTACTTC
CASSSSRLAGRPGYEQYF
>TRBD2|few|TRBV11-1|TRBJ2-1
TGTGCCAGCAGCATCCTCCCAAAGACTAGCGGGAGGGTCAATGAGCAGTTCTTC
CASSILPKTSGRVNEQFF
>.|few|TRBV5-1|TRBJ1-5
TGCGCCAGCAGCACTCTTGGGGGCGATCAGCCCCAGCATTTT
CASSTLGGDQPQHF
>TRBD2|.|TRBV6-5|TRBJ2-1
TGTGCCAGCAGTTCCCGGACTAGGGCCAATGAGCAGTTCTTC
CASSSRTRANEQFF
>TRBD1|few|TRBV5-1|TRBJ2-1
TGCGCCAGCAGCTTGGCCGTTGACAGGGGATCGGAGCAGTTCTTC
CASSLAVDRGSEQFF
>TRBD1|few|TRBV5-1|TRBJ2-7
TGCGCCAGCAGCCCCGGGACAGACATCTACGAGCAGTACTTC
CASSPGTDIYEQYF
>.|once|TRBV23-1|TRBJ2-4
TGCGCCAGCACCAAAAGGGTTCAGTACTTC
CASTKRVQYF
>.|few|TRBV14|TRBJ2-2
TGTGCCAGCAGCCAAGAGTACCGCTCTACCGGGGAGCTGTTTTTT
CASSQEYRSTGELFF
>TRBD2|.|TRBV4-1|TRBJ2-1
TGCGCCAGCAGCCAAGTCTCGCCGTTTAATGGGACTAGCGGGAGGTCCCCTCGAAATGAGCAGTTCTTC
CASSQVSPFNGTSGRSPRNEQFF
>.|few|TRBV28|TRBJ1-5
TGTGCCAGCAGGGGAACAGGGAGTGGGGGTTCCCAGCATTTT
CASRGTGSGGSQHF
>.|many|TRBV6-5|TRBJ1-1
TGTGCCAGCAGTTACCAGGAGAACACTGAAGCTTTCTTT
CASSYQENTEAFF
>TRBD1|few|TRBV12-3/TRBV12-4|TRBJ2-2
TGTGCCACCCTGACAGGGCGGGCCGGGGAGCTGTTTTTT
CATLTGRAGELFF
>TRBD1|.|TRBV5-1|TRBJ2-7
TGCGCCAGCAGCTTGGGGACAGGGGTAGAGTACTTC
CASSLGTGVEYF
>.|few|TRBV20-1|TRBJ2-3
TGCAGTGCTAGAGATTGGGGGGGCTCGGATACGCAGTATTTT
CSARDWGGSDTQYF
>.|many|TRBV12-3/TRBV12-4|TRBJ1-5
TGTGCCAGCAGTTTAGGGCAGGGCGGCAATCAGCCCCAGCATTTT
CASSLGQGGNQPQHF
>.|many|TRBV7-2|TRBJ2-2
TGTGCCAGCAGCTTAAGGGGGTCTGGTGGCGCCGGGGAGCTGTTTTTT
CASSLRGSGGAGELFF